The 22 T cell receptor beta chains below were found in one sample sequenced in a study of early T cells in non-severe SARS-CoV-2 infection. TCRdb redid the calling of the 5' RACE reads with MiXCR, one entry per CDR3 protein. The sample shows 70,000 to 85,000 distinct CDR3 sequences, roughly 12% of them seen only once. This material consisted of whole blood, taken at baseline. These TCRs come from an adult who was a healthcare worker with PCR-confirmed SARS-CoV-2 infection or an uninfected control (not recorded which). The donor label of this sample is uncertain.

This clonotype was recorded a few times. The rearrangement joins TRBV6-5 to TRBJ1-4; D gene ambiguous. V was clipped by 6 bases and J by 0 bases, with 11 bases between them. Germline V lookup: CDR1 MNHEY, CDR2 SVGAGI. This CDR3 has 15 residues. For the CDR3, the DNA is TGTGCCAGCAGGAACGGGCAGACAACTAATGAAAAACTGTTTTTT. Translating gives CASRNGQTTNEKLFF.

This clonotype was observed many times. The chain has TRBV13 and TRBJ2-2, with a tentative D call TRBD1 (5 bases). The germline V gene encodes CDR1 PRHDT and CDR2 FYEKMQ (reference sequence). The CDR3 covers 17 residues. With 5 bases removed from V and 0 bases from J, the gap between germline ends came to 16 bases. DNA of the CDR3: TGTGCCAGCAGCCTCAGTGACAGATCCGCGAACACCGGGGAGCTGTTTTTT. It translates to CASSLSDRSANTGELFF.

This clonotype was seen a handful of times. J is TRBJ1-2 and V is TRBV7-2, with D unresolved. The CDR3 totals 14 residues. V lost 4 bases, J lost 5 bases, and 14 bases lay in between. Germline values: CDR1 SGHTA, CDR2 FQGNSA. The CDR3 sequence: CASSSISGVYGYTF. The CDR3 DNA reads TGTGCCAGCAGCTCCATATCAGGTGTATATGGCTACACCTTC.

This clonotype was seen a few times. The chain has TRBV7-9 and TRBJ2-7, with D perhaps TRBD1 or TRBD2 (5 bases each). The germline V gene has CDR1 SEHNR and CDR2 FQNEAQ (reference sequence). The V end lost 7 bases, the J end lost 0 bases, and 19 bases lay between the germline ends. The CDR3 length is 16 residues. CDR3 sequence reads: CASTPNRDADSYEQYF. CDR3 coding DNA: TGTGCCAGCACCCCAAATCGGGACGCTGACTCCTACGAGCAGTACTTC. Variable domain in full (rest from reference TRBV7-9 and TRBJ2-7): DTGVSQNPRHKITKRGQNVTFRCDPISEHNRLYWYRQTLGQGPEFLTYFQNEAQLEKSRLLSDRFSAERPKGSFSTLEIQRTEQGDSAMYLCASTPNRDADSYEQYFGPGTRLTVT.

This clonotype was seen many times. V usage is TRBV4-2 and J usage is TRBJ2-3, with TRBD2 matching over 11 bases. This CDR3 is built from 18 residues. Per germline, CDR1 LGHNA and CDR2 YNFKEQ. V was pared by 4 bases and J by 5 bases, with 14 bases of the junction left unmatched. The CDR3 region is CASSPYPTSGSLVDTQYF. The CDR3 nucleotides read TGTGCCAGCAGCCCCTACCCTACTAGCGGGAGTTTGGTAGATACGCAGTATTTT.

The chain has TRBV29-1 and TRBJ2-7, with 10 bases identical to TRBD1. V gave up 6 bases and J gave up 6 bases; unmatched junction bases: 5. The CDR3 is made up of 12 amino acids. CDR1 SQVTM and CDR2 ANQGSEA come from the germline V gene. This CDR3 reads CSVETGGAEQYF. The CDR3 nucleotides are TGCAGCGTGGAGACAGGGGGCGCCGAGCAGTACTTC.

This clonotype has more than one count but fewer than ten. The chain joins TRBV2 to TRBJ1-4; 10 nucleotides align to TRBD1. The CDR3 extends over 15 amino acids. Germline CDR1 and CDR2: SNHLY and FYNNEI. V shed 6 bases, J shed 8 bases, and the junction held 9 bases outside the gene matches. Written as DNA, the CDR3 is TGTGCCAGCAGCCGCGACAGGGGGCTGGGAGAAAAACTGTTTTTT. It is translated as CASSRDRGLGEKLFF.

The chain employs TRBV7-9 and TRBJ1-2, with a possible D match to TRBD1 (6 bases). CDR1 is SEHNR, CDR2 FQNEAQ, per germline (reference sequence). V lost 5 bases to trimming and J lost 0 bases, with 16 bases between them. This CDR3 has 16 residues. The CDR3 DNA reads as TGTGCCAGCAGCACACGGGACATAGCCCCTAACTATGGCTACACCTTC. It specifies CASSTRDIAPNYGYTF.

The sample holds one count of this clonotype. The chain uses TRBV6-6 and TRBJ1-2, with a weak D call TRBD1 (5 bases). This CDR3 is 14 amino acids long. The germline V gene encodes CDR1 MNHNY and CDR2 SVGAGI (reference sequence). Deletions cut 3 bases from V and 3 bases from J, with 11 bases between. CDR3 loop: CASSYGREDYGYTF. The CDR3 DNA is TGTGCCAGCAGTTATGGCAGGGAAGACTATGGCTACACCTTC.

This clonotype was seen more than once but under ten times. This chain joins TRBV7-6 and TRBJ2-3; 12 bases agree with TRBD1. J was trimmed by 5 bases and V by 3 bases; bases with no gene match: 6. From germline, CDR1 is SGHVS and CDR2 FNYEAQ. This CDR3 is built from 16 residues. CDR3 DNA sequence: TGTGCCAGCAGCTTGGCCGGGACAGGGGGCGGAGATACGCAGTATTTT. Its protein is CASSLAGTGGGDTQYF.

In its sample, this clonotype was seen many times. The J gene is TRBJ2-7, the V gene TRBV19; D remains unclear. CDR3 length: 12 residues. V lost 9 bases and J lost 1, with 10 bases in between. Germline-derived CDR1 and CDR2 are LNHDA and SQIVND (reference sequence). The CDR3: CASPPRSYEQYF. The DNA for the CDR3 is TGTGCCAGCCCCCCACGATCCTACGAGCAGTACTTC.

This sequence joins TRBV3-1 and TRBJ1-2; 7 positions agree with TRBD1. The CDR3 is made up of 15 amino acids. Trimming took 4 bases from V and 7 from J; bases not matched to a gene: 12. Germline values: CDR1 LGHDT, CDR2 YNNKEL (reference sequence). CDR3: CASSPTFEGASGYTF. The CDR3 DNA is TGTGCCAGCAGCCCCACCTTCGAGGGGGCTAGTGGCTACACCTTC. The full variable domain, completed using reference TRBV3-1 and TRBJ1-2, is DTAVSQTPKYLVTQMGNDKSIKCEQNLGHDTMYWYKQDSKKFLKIMFSYNNKELIINETVPNRFSPKSPDKAHLNLHINSLELGDSAVYFCASSPTFEGASGYTFGSGTRLTVV.

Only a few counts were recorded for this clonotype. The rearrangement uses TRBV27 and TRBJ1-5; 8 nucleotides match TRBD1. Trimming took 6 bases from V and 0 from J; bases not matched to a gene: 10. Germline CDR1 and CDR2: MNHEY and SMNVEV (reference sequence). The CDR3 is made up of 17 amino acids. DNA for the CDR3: TGTGCCAGCAGCGGGACCGGACAGGGCTATAGCAATCAGCCCCAGCATTTT. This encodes CASSGTGQGYSNQPQHF.

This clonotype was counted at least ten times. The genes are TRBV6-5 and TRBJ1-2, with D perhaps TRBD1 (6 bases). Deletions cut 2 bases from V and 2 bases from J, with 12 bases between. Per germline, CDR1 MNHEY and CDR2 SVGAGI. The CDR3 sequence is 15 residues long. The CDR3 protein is CASSYAQGLNYGYTF. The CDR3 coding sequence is TGTGCCAGCAGTTACGCACAGGGACTAAACTATGGCTACACCTTC.

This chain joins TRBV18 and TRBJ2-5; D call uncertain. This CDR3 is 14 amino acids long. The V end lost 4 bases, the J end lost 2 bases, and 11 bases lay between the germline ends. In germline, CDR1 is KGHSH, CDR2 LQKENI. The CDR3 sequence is CASSLPGRQETQYF. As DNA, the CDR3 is TGTGCCAGCTCACTCCCTGGCAGGCAAGAGACCCAGTACTTC.

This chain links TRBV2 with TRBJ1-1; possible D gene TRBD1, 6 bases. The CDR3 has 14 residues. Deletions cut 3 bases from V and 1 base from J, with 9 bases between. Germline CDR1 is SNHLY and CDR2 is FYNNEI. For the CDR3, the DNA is TGTGCCAGCAGTGATCAGGGGAAGAACACTGAAGCTTTCTTT. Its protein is CASSDQGKNTEAFF.

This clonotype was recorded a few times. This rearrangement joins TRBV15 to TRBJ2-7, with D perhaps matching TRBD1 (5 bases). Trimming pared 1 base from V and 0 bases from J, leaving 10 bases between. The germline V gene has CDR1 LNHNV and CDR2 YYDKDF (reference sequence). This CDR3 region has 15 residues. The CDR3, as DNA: TGTGCCACCAGCAGAGGGGGCGAAACCTCCTACGAGCAGTACTTC. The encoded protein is CATSRGGETSYEQYF.

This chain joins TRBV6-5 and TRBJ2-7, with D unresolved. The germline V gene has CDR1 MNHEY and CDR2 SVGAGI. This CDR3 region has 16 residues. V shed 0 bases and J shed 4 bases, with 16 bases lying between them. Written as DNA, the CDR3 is TGTGCCAGCAGTTACTCGAAGGGTCCTTTTTCTTACGAGCAGTACTTC. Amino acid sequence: CASSYSKGPFSYEQYF.

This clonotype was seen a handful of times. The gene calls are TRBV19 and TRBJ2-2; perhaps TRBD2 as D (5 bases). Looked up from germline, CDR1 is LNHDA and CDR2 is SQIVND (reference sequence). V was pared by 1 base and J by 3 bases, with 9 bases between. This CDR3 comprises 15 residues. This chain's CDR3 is CASSIGLPYTGELFF. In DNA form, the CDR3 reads TGTGCCAGTAGTATAGGACTACCCTACACCGGGGAGCTGTTTTTT.

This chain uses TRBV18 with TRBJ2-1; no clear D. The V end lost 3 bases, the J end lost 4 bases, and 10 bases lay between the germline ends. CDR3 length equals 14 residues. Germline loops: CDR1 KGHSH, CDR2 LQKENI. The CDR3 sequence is CASSPSVQYNEQFF. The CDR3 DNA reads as TGTGCCAGCTCACCTTCCGTTCAATACAATGAGCAGTTCTTC.

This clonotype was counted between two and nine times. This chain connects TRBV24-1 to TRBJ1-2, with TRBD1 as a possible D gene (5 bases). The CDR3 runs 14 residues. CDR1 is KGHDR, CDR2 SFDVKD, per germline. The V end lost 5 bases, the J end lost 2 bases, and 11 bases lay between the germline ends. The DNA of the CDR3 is TGTGCCACCAGTGTGCGGGGGGAGAACTATGGCTACACCTTC. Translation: CATSVRGENYGYTF.

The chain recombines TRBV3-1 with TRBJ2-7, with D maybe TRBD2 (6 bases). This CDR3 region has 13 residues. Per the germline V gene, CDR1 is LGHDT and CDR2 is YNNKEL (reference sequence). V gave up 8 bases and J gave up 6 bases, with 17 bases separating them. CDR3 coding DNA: TGTGCCAGCCACAGGAGGGCTTCATGCGAGCAGTACTTC. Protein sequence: CASHRRASCEQYF.